This T cell receptor (beta chain) was sequenced for a study of blood T cell repertoires in COVID-19. The table came from immunoSEQ multiplex PCR; TCRdb's copy has only in-frame clones and leaves some out. The sample includes roughly 20,000 clones, about 88% of them seen just once. V shed 3 bases and J shed 7 bases, with 12 bases lying between them. In germline, CDR1 is SGHTA, CDR2 FQGTGA. The CDR3 runs to 14 residues. The sample taken for sequencing was peripheral blood. The TCR originated in a human donor with active COVID-19. The donor label of this sample is uncertain. The rearrangement joins TRBV7-3 to TRBJ2-2, with D perhaps matching TRBD1 (5 bases). CDR3 region: CASSLSRADGELFF. The DNA for the CDR3 is TGTGCCAGCAGCTTGTCCAGGGCGGACGGGGAGCTGTTTTTT.